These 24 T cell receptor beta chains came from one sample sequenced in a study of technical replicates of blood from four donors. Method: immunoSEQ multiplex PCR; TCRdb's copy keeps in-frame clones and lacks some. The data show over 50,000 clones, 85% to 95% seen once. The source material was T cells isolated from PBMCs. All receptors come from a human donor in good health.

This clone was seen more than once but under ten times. CDR3 coding DNA: TGTGCCAGCAGCACCGCAGGGGTAGGCACTGAAGCTTTCTTT. Translating gives CASSTAGVGTEAFF. This chain joins TRBV11-2 and TRBJ1-1, with TRBD1 as a possible D gene (6 bases). The CDR3 has 14 amino acids. CDR1 is SGHAT, CDR2 FQNNGV, per germline. V dropped 5 bases and J dropped 4 bases, with 14 bases sitting between them. Full variable domain (remainder filled in from reference TRBV11-2 and TRBJ1-1): EAGVAQSPRYKIIEKRQSVAFWCNPISGHATLYWYQQILGQGPKLLIQFQNNGVVDDSQLPKDRFSAERLKGVDSTLKIQPAKLEDSAVYLCASSTAGVGTEAFFGQGTRLTVV.

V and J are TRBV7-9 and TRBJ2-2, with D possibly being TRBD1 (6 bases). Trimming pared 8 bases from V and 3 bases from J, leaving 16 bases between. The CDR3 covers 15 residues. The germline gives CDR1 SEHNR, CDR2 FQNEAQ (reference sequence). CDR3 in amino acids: CASAHRDTYTGELFF. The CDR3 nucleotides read TGTGCCAGCGCCCATCGGGACACTTACACCGGGGAGCTGTTTTTT. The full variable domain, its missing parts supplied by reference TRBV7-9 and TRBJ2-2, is DTGVSQNPRHKITKRGQNVTFRCDPISEHNRLYWYRQTLGQGPEFLTYFQNEAQLEKSRLLSDRFSAERPKGSFSTLEIQRTEQGDSAMYLCASAHRDTYTGELFFGEGSRLTVL.

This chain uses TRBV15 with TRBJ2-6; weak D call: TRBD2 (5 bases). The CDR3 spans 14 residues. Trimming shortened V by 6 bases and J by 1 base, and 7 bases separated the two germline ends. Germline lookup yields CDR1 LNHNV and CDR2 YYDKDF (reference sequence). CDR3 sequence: CATRGDSGANVLTF. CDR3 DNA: TGTGCCACCAGGGGAGATTCTGGGGCCAACGTCCTGACTTTC.

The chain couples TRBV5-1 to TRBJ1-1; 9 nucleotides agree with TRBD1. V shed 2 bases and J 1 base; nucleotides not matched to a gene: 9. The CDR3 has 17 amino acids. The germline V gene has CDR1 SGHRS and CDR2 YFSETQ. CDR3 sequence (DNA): TGCGCCAGCAGCTTCGGACAGGGGAGAAGTAGGAACACTGAAGCTTTCTTT. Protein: CASSFGQGRSRNTEAFF.

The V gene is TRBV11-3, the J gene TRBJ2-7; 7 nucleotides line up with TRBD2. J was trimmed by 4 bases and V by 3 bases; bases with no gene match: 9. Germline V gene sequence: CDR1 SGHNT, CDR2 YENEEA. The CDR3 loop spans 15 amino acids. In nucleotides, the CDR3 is TGTGCCAGCAGCTTGGGGGGGTCTAGTACTTACGAGCAGTACTTC. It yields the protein CASSLGGSSTYEQYF.

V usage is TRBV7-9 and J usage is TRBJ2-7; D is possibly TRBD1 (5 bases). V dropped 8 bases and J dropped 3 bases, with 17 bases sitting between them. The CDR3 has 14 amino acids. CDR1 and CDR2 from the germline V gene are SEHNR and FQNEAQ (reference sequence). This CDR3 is CASRQATGVYEQYF. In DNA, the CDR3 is TGTGCCAGCCGGCAAGCAACAGGTGTCTACGAGCAGTACTTC.

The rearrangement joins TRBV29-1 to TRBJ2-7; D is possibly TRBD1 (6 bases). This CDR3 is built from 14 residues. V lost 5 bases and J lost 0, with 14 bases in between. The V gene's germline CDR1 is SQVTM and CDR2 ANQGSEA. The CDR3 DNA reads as TGCAGCGTTTTGTGGTTAGGGGGCTCCTACGAGCAGTACTTC. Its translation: CSVLWLGGSYEQYF.

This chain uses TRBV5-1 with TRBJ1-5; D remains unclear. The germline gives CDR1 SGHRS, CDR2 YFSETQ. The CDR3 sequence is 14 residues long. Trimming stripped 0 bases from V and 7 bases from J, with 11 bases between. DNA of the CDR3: TGCGCCAGCAGCTTGGGATCAGTAAACCAGCCCCAGCATTTT. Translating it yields CASSLGSVNQPQHF.

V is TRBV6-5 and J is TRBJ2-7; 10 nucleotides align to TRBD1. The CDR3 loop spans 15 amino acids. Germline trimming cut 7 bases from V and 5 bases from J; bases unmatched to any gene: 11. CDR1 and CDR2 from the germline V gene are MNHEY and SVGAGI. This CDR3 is CASTKLGQGSNEQYF. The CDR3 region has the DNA TGTGCCAGCACCAAACTGGGACAGGGGAGTAACGAGCAGTACTTC.

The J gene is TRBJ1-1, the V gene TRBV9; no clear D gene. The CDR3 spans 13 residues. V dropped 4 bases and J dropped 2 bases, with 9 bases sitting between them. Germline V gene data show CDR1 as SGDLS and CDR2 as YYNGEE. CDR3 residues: CASSPSLNTEAFF. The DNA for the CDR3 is TGTGCCAGCAGCCCAAGCCTAAACACTGAAGCTTTCTTT.

CDR3 nucleotides: TGTGCCAGCAGCTTAACCCGGGGTAGCCATGAGCAGTTCTTC. Translation: CASSLTRGSHEQFF. The chain has TRBV7-3 and TRBJ2-1; a possible D gene is TRBD2 (5 bases). The CDR3 is 14 amino acids. Germline CDR1 reads SGHTA; CDR2 reads FQGTGA. The V end lost 0 bases, the J end lost 8 bases, and 11 bases lay between the germline ends.

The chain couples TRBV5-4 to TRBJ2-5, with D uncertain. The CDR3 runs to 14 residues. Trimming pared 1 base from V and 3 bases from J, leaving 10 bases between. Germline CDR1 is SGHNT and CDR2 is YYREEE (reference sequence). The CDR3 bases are TGTGCCAGCAGCTTGTACGCGAGTGAAGAGACCCAGTACTTC. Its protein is CASSLYASEETQYF.

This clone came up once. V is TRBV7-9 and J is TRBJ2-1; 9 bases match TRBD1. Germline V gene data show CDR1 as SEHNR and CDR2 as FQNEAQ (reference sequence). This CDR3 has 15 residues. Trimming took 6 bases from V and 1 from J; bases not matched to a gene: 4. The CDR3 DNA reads TGTGCCAGCAGGCGCGGGACAGGGTCCTACAATGAGCAGTTCTTC. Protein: CASRRGTGSYNEQFF.

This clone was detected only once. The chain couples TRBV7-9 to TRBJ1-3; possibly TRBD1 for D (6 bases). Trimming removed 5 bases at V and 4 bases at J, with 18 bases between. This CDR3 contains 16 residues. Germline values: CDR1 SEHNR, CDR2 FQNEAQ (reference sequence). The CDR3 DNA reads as TGTGCCAGCAGCCCCGGGGGGGCAGGGACGGGAAACACCATATATTTT. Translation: CASSPGGAGTGNTIYF.

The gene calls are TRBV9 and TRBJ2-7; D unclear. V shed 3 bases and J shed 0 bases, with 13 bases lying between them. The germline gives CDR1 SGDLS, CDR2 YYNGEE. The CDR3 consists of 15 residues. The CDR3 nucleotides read TGTGCCAGCAGCGGATTCGAGAGTTACTCCTACGAGCAGTACTTC. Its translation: CASSGFESYSYEQYF.

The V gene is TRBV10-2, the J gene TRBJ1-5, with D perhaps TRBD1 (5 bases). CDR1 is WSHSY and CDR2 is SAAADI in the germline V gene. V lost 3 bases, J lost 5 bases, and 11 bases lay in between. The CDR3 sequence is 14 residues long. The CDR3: CASSDRDRDQPQHF. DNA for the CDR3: TGCGCCAGCAGTGACAGGGATCGGGATCAGCCCCAGCATTTT.

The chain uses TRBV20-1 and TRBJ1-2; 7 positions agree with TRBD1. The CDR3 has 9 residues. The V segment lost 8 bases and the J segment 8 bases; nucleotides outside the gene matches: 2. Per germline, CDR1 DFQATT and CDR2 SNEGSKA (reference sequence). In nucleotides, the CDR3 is TGCAGTACAGGGGCCGGCTACACCTTC. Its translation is CSTGAGYTF.

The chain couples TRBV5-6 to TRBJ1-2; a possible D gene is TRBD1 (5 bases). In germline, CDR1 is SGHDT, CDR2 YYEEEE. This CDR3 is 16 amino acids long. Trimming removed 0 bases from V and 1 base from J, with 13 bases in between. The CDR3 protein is CASSLVAGVSNYGYTF. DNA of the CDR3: TGTGCCAGCAGCTTGGTTGCGGGGGTTAGTAACTATGGCTACACCTTC.

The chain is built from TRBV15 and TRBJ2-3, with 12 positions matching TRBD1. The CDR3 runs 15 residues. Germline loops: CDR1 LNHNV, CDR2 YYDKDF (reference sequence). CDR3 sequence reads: CAISRGQGATDTQYF. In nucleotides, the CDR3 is TGTGCTATCTCGAGGGGACAGGGGGCCACAGATACGCAGTATTTT.

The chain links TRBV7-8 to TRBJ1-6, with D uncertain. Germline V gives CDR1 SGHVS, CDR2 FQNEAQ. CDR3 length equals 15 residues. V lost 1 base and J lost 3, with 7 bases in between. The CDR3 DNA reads TGTGCCAGCAGCTTAGAGCGCTTCTATAATTCACCCCTCCACTTT. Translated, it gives CASSLERFYNSPLHF.

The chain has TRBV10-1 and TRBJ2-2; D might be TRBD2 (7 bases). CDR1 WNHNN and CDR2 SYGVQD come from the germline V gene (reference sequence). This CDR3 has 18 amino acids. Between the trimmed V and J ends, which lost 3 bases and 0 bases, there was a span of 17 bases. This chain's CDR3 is CASSESFAGAANTGELFF. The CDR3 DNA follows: TGCGCCAGCAGTGAATCCTTCGCGGGGGCGGCGAACACCGGGGAGCTGTTTTTT.

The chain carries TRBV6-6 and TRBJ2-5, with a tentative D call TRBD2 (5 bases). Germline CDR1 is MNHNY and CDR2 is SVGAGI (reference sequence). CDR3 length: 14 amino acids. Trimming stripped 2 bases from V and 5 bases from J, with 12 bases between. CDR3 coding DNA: TGTGCCAGCAGTTACGTAACTAGTGGGGAGACCCAGTACTTC. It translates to CASSYVTSGETQYF.

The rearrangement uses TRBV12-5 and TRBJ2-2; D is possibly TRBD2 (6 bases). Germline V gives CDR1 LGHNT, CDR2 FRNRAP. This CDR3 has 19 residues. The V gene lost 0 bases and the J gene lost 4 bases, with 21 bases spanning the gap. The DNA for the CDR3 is TGTGCTAGTGGTTTGGTACTGTCGGGGGAATCCCAAGCCACCGGGGAGCTGTTTTTT. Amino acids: CASGLVLSGESQATGELFF.

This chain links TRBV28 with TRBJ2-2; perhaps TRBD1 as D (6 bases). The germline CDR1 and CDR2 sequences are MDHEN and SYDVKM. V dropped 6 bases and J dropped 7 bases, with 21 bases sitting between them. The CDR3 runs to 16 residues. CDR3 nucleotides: TGTGCCAGCAGGGAGAGTCGACAGGCTAGTGGCGGGGAGCTGTTTTTT. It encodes CASRESRQASGGELFF.